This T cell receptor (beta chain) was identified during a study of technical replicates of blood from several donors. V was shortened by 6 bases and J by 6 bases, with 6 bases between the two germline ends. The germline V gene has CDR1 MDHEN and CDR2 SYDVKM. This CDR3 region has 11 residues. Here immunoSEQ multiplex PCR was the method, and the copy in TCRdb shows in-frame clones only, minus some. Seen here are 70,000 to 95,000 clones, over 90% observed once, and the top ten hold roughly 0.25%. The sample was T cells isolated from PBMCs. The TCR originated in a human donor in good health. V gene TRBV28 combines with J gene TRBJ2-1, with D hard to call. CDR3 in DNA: TGTGCCAGCAGAGACACCAATGAGCAGTTCTTC. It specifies CASRDTNEQFF.